A single sample gave rise to the 26 T cell receptor beta chains below, sequenced in a study of blood T cell repertoires in COVID-19. Repertoires were generated with immunoSEQ multiplex PCR, while TCRdb's copy carries only in-frame clones and drops some. The sample holds 200,000 to 250,000 clones, 82% seen once. The sample consisted of PBMCs or T cells enriched from blood (not recorded which). Receptors were obtained from a woman aged 55-70 years who had recovered from COVID-19.

In this sample, this clone turned up a few times. J is TRBJ2-3 and V is TRBV19; 9 bases map to TRBD2. This CDR3 is built from 15 residues. Looked up from germline, CDR1 is LNHDA and CDR2 is SQIVND (reference sequence). The V and J ends lost 5 bases and 11 bases, in that order; junction bases with no gene match: 14. CDR3 bases: TGTGCCAGTAGTCTGGGCGGGAGGGCCAGATCAGGGCAGTATTTT. Translating gives CASSLGGRARSGQYF. Full variable domain (missing parts from reference TRBV19 and TRBJ2-3): DGGITQSPKYLFRKEGQNVTLSCEQNLNHDAMYWYRQDPGQGLRLIYYSQIVNDFQKGDIAEGYSVSREKKESFPLTVTSAQKNPTAFYLCASSLGGRARSGQYFGPGTRLTVL.

The chain carries TRBV9 and TRBJ2-1, with TRBD2 identical over 10 bases. The junction had 5 bases not matched to a gene; V was cut back by 4 bases and J by 4 bases. This CDR3 has 15 amino acids. The germline gives CDR1 SGDLS, CDR2 YYNGEE. The CDR3 nucleotides are TGTGCCAGCAGCCCTCGACTAGCGGGTTACAATGAGCAGTTCTTC. Translated: CASSPRLAGYNEQFF.

This clone was seen just once. The chain uses TRBV12-3 or TRBV12-4 and TRBJ2-3, with D possibly TRBD2 on 5 matching bases. This CDR3 has 12 residues. Trimming took off 6 bases at V and 1 base at J, with 5 bases between the two ends. The chain's CDR3 is CASRGGTDTQYF. CDR3 in DNA: TGTGCCAGCAGGGGAGGCACAGATACGCAGTATTTT.

The rearrangement joins TRBV18 to TRBJ2-1; 12 bases are a match to TRBD2. CDR1 is KGHSH and CDR2 is LQKENI in the germline V gene. The CDR3 loop spans 17 amino acids. Losses at the gene ends were 1 base for V and 9 bases for J; bases not matched to a gene: 10. The CDR3 DNA reads as TGTGCCAGCTCACCACAGGGACTAGCGGGCGCTCTGGGTGAGCAGTTCTTC. Amino acid sequence: CASSPQGLAGALGEQFF.

This clone was picked up one time. CDR3 protein: CASSSFGPNTEAFF. For the CDR3, the DNA is TGTGCCAGCAGCTCGTTCGGTCCTAACACTGAAGCTTTCTTT. V gene TRBV7-6 combines with J gene TRBJ1-1, with no clear D. Germline V gives CDR1 SGHVS, CDR2 FNYEAQ. The V end lost 4 bases, the J end lost 2 bases, and 11 bases lay between the germline ends. This CDR3 is built from 14 residues.

This clone appeared once. The chain uses TRBV6-6 and TRBJ2-1; 10 nucleotides match TRBD2. The CDR3 totals 16 residues. Trimming at V came to 0 bases and at J to 8 bases, leaving 7 bases not matched to a gene. From germline, CDR1 is MNHNY and CDR2 SVGAGI (reference sequence). CDR3 bases: TGTGCCAGCAGTTACTCCGCTAGCGGGAGTAATCATGAGCAGTTCTTC. As protein: CASSYSASGSNHEQFF.

The chain has TRBV2 and TRBJ1-2; TRBD1 is a possible D gene (5 bases). The CDR3 loop spans 14 amino acids. Deletions cut 4 bases from V and 5 bases from J, with 14 bases between. The germline V gene has CDR1 SNHLY and CDR2 FYNNEI. The CDR3 is CASSAGGFDYGYTF. CDR3 DNA: TGTGCCAGCAGTGCGGGGGGTTTCGATTATGGCTACACCTTC.

This chain joins TRBV18 and TRBJ1-1; D unclear. The CDR3 runs to 16 residues. V was pared by 0 bases and J by 6 bases, with 17 bases between. Germline V gene data show CDR1 as KGHSH and CDR2 as LQKENI. The DNA for the CDR3 is TGTGCCAGCTCACCACCGGGCCAAACCAAACTCTCTGAAGCTTTCTTT. Translating it yields CASSPPGQTKLSEAFF.

The chain has TRBV19 and TRBJ2-3; D not resolved. There are 13 residues in the CDR3. V dropped 7 bases and J dropped 1 base, with 9 bases sitting between them. Germline CDR1 reads LNHDA; CDR2 reads SQIVND (reference sequence). CDR3 nucleotide sequence: TGTGCCAGTACCCCATCGGGCACAGATACGCAGTATTTT. Its translation is CASTPSGTDTQYF.

This rearrangement joins TRBV6-5 to TRBJ1-2, with D possibly TRBD1 on 6 matching bases. The V end was cut by 3 bases, the J end by 6 bases, with 14 bases between. The CDR3 contains 14 residues. Germline V lookup: CDR1 MNHEY, CDR2 SVGAGI. Here the CDR3 DNA reads TGTGCCAGCAGTTATTCGGGGCACAGGGATGGCTACACCTTC. Protein: CASSYSGHRDGYTF.

The J gene is TRBJ1-5, the V gene TRBV27, with TRBD1 matching over 9 bases. The CDR3 is 14 residues long. Trimming took 3 bases from V and 6 from J; bases not matched to a gene: 3. The germline V gene has CDR1 MNHEY and CDR2 SMNVEV (reference sequence). Written as DNA, the CDR3 is TGTGCCAGCAGTTTCGGGACAGGGTTTCAGCCCCAGCATTTT. Protein sequence: CASSFGTGFQPQHF.

This clone was seen once. This chain links TRBV6-6 with TRBJ2-7, with 9 positions matching TRBD1. V lost 5 bases, J lost 4 bases, and 9 bases stayed unmatched. In germline, CDR1 is MNHNY, CDR2 SVGAGI (reference sequence). The CDR3 has 15 amino acids. The CDR3 DNA reads as TGTGCCAGCAGTGGCCCTACAGGGGGCAAATACGAGCAGTACTTC. Its protein is CASSGPTGGKYEQYF.

The chain couples TRBV5-6 to TRBJ1-3, with D tentatively TRBD1 (6 bases). The CDR3 loop spans 13 amino acids. Trimming left V 2 bases short and J 4 bases short, with 7 bases between. Germline-derived CDR1 and CDR2 are SGHDT and YYEEEE. The CDR3 reads CASSLQGGNTIYF. The CDR3, as DNA: TGTGCCAGCAGCTTACAGGGCGGAAACACCATATATTTT.

This clone was seen more than once but under ten times. This chain joins TRBV5-1 and TRBJ1-1; no clear D gene. The CDR3 consists of 14 residues. Germline CDR1 reads SGHRS; CDR2 reads YFSETQ. V was cut by 0 bases and J by 1 base, with 7 bases left in between. CDR3 in DNA: TGCGCCAGCAGCTTGGAATCAGGGAACACTGAAGCTTTCTTT. Its translation is CASSLESGNTEAFF.

This clone was seen repeatedly, ten times or more. The rearrangement uses TRBV6-4 and TRBJ2-1; 7 bases match TRBD2. The CDR3 has 17 amino acids. J was trimmed by 0 bases and V by 5 bases; bases with no gene match: 10. The germline V gene has CDR1 MRHNA and CDR2 SNTAGT. The CDR3: CASSLRAAGDSYNEQFF. In nucleotides, the CDR3 is TGTGCCAGCAGTCTGAGGGCGGCGGGGGACTCCTACAATGAGCAGTTCTTC.

The chain combines TRBV6-5 with TRBJ1-4, with TRBD1 matching 9 bases. CDR1 is MNHEY, CDR2 SVGAGI, per germline. This CDR3 contains 15 residues. Losses at the gene ends were 2 bases for V and 4 bases for J; bases not matched to a gene: 2. The CDR3 coding sequence is TGTGCCAGCAGTTACCGGACAGGGGATAATGAAAAACTGTTTTTT. This translates into CASSYRTGDNEKLFF.

The chain uses TRBV7-2 and TRBJ1-2; 10 bases align to TRBD1. This CDR3 region has 17 residues. Germline CDR1 SGHTA, CDR2 FQGNSA. V lost 0 bases, J lost 1 base, and 5 bases stayed unmatched. DNA for the CDR3: TGTGCCAGCAGCTTAGCGGCAAGGACAGGGGGTAACTATGGCTACACCTTC. This codes for CASSLAARTGGNYGYTF. The full variable domain, its missing parts supplied by reference TRBV7-2 and TRBJ1-2, is GAGVSQSPSNKVTEKGKDVELRCDPISGHTALYWYRQSLGQGLEFLIYFQGNSAPDKSGLPSDRFSAERTGGSVSTLTIQRTQQEDSAVYLCASSLAARTGGNYGYTFGSGTRLTVV.

The chain joins TRBV2 to TRBJ2-6; TRBD1 agrees at 9 bases. After removal of 7 bases from V and 3 bases from J, the junction contained 7 bases not matched to a gene. The CDR3 covers 16 residues. Germline assignment: CDR1 SNHLY and CDR2 FYNNEI. CDR3 sequence: CASTPGQGSGANVLTF. The CDR3, as DNA: TGTGCCAGCACCCCGGGACAGGGCAGTGGGGCCAACGTCCTGACTTTC. The entire variable domain, with the rest obtained from reference TRBV2 and TRBJ2-6, is as follows: EPEVTQTPSHQVTQMGQEVILRCVPISNHLYFYWYRQILGQKVEFLVSFYNNEISEKSEIFDDQFSVERPDGSNFTLKIRSTKLEDSAMYFCASTPGQGSGANVLTFGAGSRLTVL.

The V call is TRBV14, the J call TRBJ2-5, with a tentative D call TRBD1 (8 bases). The germline CDR1 and CDR2 sequences are SGHDN and FVKESK. The CDR3 contains 15 residues. With 4 bases removed from V and 5 bases from J, the gap between germline ends came to 17 bases. CDR3 sequence (DNA): TGTGCCAGCAGCCGTGACAGGGGAGGGGTGGAGACCCAGTACTTC. This translates into CASSRDRGGVETQYF.

The chain uses TRBV24-1 and TRBJ1-1; possible D gene TRBD1, 6 bases. Germline CDR1 and CDR2: KGHDR and SFDVKD. There are 15 residues in the CDR3. With 3 bases removed from V and 7 bases from J, the gap between germline ends came to 17 bases. This chain's CDR3 is CATSDLSPQGDEAFF. The DNA for the CDR3 is TGTGCCACCAGTGATCTAAGCCCACAGGGAGATGAAGCTTTCTTT.

This chain joins TRBV10-3 and TRBJ2-5, with TRBD2 identical over 7 bases. This CDR3 region has 14 residues. Germline CDR1 ENHRY, CDR2 SYGVKD. The V and J ends lost 3 bases and 2 bases, in that order; junction bases with no gene match: 3. The CDR3 protein is CAISDRTRQETQYF. In DNA form, the CDR3 reads TGTGCCATCAGTGATCGGACTAGACAAGAGACCCAGTACTTC.

This sequence joins TRBV19 and TRBJ1-5, with 8 bases matching TRBD1. Trimming at V came to 3 bases and at J to 6 bases, leaving 7 bases not matched to a gene. Looked up from germline, CDR1 is LNHDA and CDR2 is SQIVND (reference sequence). This CDR3 comprises 15 residues. The CDR3 here is CASSIQGAEGQPQHF. The CDR3 DNA follows: TGTGCCAGTAGTATTCAGGGGGCGGAGGGTCAGCCCCAGCATTTT.

This chain uses TRBV19 with TRBJ1-5, with D unclear. Trimming took off 6 bases at V and 0 bases at J, with 12 bases between the two ends. The CDR3 is made up of 15 amino acids. Germline V CDR1 and CDR2: LNHDA, SQIVND (reference sequence). The CDR3 DNA reads as TGTGCCAGTAGCTCTGGGCTCCCTAGCAATCAGCCCCAGCATTTT. Encoded protein: CASSSGLPSNQPQHF.

Only one count was recorded for this clone. This CDR3 reads CASSLFRGTGVDTEAFF. The CDR3 DNA follows: TGTGCCAGCAGCTTATTTCGAGGGACAGGGGTAGACACTGAAGCTTTCTTT. V is TRBV5-8 and J is TRBJ1-1; 10 bases fit TRBD1. With V trimmed by 2 bases and J by 3 bases, 10 bases remained unmatched. This CDR3 contains 17 residues. Germline assignment: CDR1 SGHTS and CDR2 YDEGEE. Full variable domain (outside the CDR3, taken from reference TRBV5-8 and TRBJ1-1): EAGVTQSPTHLIKTRGQQATLRCSPISGHTSVYWYQQALGLGLQFLLWYDEGEERNRGNFPPRFSGRQFPNYSSELNVNALELEDSALYLCASSLFRGTGVDTEAFFGQGTRLTVV.

The gene calls are TRBV10-3 and TRBJ2-2; TRBD2 matches 8 bases. CDR3 length equals 15 residues. The germline CDR1 and CDR2 sequences are ENHRY and SYGVKD. Losses at the gene ends were 10 bases for V and 6 bases for J; bases not matched to a gene: 13. The CDR3 loop reads CATELGLGLSGELFF. The CDR3 DNA sequence: TGTGCCACCGAATTGGGACTAGGCTTATCCGGGGAGCTGTTTTTT.

This clone has only one observation. V is TRBV7-9 and J is TRBJ2-1; the match to TRBD2 covers 11 bases. CDR1 is SEHNR, CDR2 FQNEAQ, per germline (reference sequence). V lost 3 bases and J lost 9; bases outside the gene matches: 4. This CDR3 comprises 14 residues. For the CDR3, the DNA is TGTGCCAGCAGCTTCGGGACTAGCGGTTTTGAGCAGTTCTTC. It yields the protein CASSFGTSGFEQFF.